This T cell receptor (beta chain) appears in the sequencing data of a study of OX40 agonist ivuxolimab in advanced cancers. Clones were sequenced by immunoSEQ multiplex PCR, and TCRdb holds only the in-frame ones, with some missing. The repertoire holds 15,000 to 20,000 clones, with about nine tenths as singletons. Germline V gene data show CDR1 as SEHNR and CDR2 as FQNEAQ (reference sequence). CDR3 length equals 16 residues. Losses at the gene ends were 0 bases for V and 6 bases for J; bases not matched to a gene: 8. The receptor was derived from an adult with an advanced solid tumor such as melanoma, head and neck, liver or kidney cancer. The sample in question was CD4+ or CD8+ T cells sorted from blood, obtained in a trial of the OX40 agonist ivuxolimab. The rearrangement links TRBV7-9 to TRBJ2-7, with TRBD1 identical over 10 bases. For the CDR3, the DNA is TGTGCCAGCAGCTTAGCGCTAATGGGGACAGGGGTCGAGCAGTACTTC. Its protein product is CASSLALMGTGVEQYF.